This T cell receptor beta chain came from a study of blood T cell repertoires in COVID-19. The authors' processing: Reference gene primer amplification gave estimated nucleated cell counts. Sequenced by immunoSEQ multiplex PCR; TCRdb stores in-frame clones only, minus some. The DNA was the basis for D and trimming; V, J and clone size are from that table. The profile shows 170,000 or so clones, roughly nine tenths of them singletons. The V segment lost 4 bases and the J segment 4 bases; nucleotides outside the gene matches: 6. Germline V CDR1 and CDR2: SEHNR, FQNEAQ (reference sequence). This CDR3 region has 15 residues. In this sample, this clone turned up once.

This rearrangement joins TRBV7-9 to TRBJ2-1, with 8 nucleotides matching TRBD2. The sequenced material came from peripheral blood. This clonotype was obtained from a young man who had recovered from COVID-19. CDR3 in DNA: TGTGCCAGCAGCTCCGCGGGGGGCTTTTACAATGAGCAGTTCTTC. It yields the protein CASSSAGGFYNEQFF.